These 4 T cell receptor beta chains originate from one sample sequenced in a study of T cell responses to AZD1222 COVID-19 vaccine. Some clones are missing from TCRdb's copy, which holds only in-frame ones; the method was immunoSEQ multiplex PCR. This sample yields some 130,000 clones, of which 90% are seen a single time; around 1.6% belongs to the top ten. Sequences were derived from peripheral blood, sampled on day 0 of AZD1222 vaccination. Receptors were obtained from an adult in good health.

This chain joins TRBV6-5 and TRBJ1-1; 7 positions agree with TRBD1. Per the germline V gene, CDR1 is MNHEY and CDR2 is SVGAGI. The CDR3 is 14 residues long. With V trimmed by 7 bases and J by 4 bases, 9 bases remained unmatched. The CDR3 region is CASTVPGQSTEAFF. The CDR3 DNA follows: TGTGCCAGCACTGTCCCGGGACAGTCCACTGAAGCTTTCTTT.

The genes are TRBV5-6 and TRBJ1-1; D gene uncertain. CDR1 and CDR2 from the germline V gene are SGHDT and YYEEEE. CDR3 length: 12 amino acids. V shed 4 bases and J shed 8 bases, with 12 bases lying between them. The CDR3 nucleotides read TGTGCCAGCAGCGTACTCCAGGTAGAAGCTTTCTTT. This encodes CASSVLQVEAFF. Filled out from reference TRBV5-6 and TRBJ1-1, the complete variable domain reads DAGVTQSPTHLIKTRGQQVTLRCSPKSGHDTVSWYQQALGQGPQFIFQYYEEEERQRGNFPDRFSGHQFPNYSSELNVNALLLGDSALYLCASSVLQVEAFFGQGTRLTVV.

V gene TRBV5-4 combines with J gene TRBJ2-3, with a possible D match to TRBD2 (7 bases). The CDR3 totals 17 residues. Trimming took 0 bases from V and 2 from J, leaving 16 bases between them. Germline V gives CDR1 SGHNT, CDR2 YYREEE (reference sequence). The CDR3 DNA sequence: TGTGCCAGCAGCTTGGTTCGCGGGCGGGGGCCCACAGATACGCAGTATTTT. Protein sequence: CASSLVRGRGPTDTQYF.

The CDR3: CASSPTVTGELFF. The CDR3 DNA reads as TGTGCCAGCAGCCCTACTGTCACCGGGGAGCTGTTTTTT. The V and J genes are TRBV12-3 or TRBV12-4 and TRBJ2-2; no firm D call. The length of the CDR3 is 13 residues. V was shortened by 6 bases and J by 4 bases, with 9 bases between the two germline ends.